This T cell receptor (beta chain) is from a study of a mutant IDH1 vaccine in newly diagnosed glioma. Study details: Patients were pretreated with radiotherapy, temozolomide, or both, mostly both. Study outcomes and limitations: Induction of immune responses by the vaccine occurred in roughly 93% of patients.

Assay: immunoSEQ multiplex PCR; the TCRdb copy retains only in-frame clones and omits some. The sample shows about 34,000 clones, approximately 87% of them seen only once. Time point specified: week 47, end of study. With topical imiquimod, each dose of the vaccine consisted of 300 ug of mutant IDH1 20-mer peptide. During weeks 1, 3, 5, 7, 11, 15, 19 and 23, patients received eight vaccinations. The CDR3 contains 11 residues. Per the germline V gene, CDR1 is DFQATT and CDR2 is SNEGSKA (reference sequence). With 3 bases clipped from V and 8 bases from J, the junction kept 3 bases outside the gene matches. Turning to this clone: No antigen is known for it.

The material sequenced was PBMCs, taken from a glioma patient whose treatment included an IDH1 peptide vaccine. The genes are TRBV20-1 and TRBJ1-1, with 7 bases identical to TRBD1. The source of this sequence is a woman aged 25 to 39 with glioma. The CDR3 region has the DNA TGCAGTGCTAGGGGGACAGACGAAGCTTTCTTT. Amino acid sequence: CSARGTDEAFF.